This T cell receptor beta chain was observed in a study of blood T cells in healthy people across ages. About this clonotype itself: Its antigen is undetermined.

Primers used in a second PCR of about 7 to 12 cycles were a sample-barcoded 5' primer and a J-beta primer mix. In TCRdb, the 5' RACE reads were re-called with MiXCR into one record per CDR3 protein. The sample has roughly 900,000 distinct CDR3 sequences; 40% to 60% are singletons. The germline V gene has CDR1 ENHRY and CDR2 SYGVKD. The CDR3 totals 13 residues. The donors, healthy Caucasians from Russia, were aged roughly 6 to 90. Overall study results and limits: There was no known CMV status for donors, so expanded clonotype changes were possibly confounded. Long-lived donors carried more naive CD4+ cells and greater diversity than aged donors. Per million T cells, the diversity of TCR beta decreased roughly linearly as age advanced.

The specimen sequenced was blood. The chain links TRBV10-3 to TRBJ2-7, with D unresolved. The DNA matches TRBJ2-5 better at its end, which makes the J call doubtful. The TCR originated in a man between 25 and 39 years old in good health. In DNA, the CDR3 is TGTGCCATCAGTCGGGCCTCACAAGAGACCCAGTACTTC. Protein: CAISRASQETQYF.